The entry below describes one T cell receptor (beta chain). Method: immunoSEQ multiplex PCR; TCRdb's copy keeps in-frame clones and lacks some. The table records approximately 90,000 clones, approximately 88% of them present only once. The sample comes from a study of OX40 agonist ivuxolimab in advanced cancers. Germline CDR1 LNHNV, CDR2 YYDKDF (reference sequence). The V end lost 1 base, the J end lost 2 bases, and 9 bases lay between the germline ends. CDR3 length equals 15 residues. Sample: CD4+ or CD8+ T cells sorted from blood, taken in a trial of the OX40 agonist ivuxolimab. The chain links TRBV15 to TRBJ1-5; D is ambiguous. The TCR originated in an adult with an advanced solid tumor such as melanoma, head and neck, liver or kidney cancer. The CDR3 DNA sequence: TGTGCCACCAGCAGAGGCGGTTTTGGCAATCAGCCCCAGCATTTT. As protein: CATSRGGFGNQPQHF.